The present TCR beta chain was sequenced within a study of shared clonotypes between healthy human individuals (dated by TCRdb to the early 2020s). Background on the whole study: The cohort comprised two women and a few men aged 18 to 49 years. For each donor, CD4 naive and CD4 memory were each run on three plates, CD8 naive on two plates, and CD8 memory on one plate. The study deeply sequenced blood TCR repertoires of five healthy adults to estimate repertoire size and the extent of clonotype sharing between individuals. Libraries were prepared and TCR repertoires were sequenced by different laboratories using diverse techniques, in order to increase sequencing depth and limit assay-specific biases. Each donor's leukapheresis produced roughly between roughly 0.85 and 9.5 billion PBMCs. Beyond this particular receptor, the publication reports: Higher generation probabilities were observed for clonotypes shared by all four sorted-subset donors than for non-shared clonotypes. Because the study included only a small number of donors, the genetic and exposure-history diversity represented was limited. Based on pairwise subsampling, the degree of clonotype sharing among donors was expected to be affected by sequencing depth. Even with the large sequencing depth, rarefaction of the sorted-subset datasets indicated that sequencing was incomplete. Larger estimated clonotype richness was generally found for naive subsets than for memory subsets. Roughly 5% of naive CD4, 3.5% of naive CD8, roughly 2.4% of memory CD4, and over 0.35% of memory CD8 clonotypes were shared across several donors. Sampling was restricted to blood, and TCR repertoires in tissues likely differ from the TCR repertoires found in blood.

Donors were healthy HIV-negative adults with no recently reported acute infections or vaccinations. Every donor was a Caucasian adult living in Nashville, Tennessee, USA. CD4+ T cells were enriched by magnetic negative selection, after which naive cells were positively selected on CD45RA and the negative fraction was taken as the memory subset. After blood collection by leukapheresis, PBMCs were isolated using Ficoll-Histopaque density gradient centrifugation and then cryopreserved in the vapor phase of liquid nitrogen. Purity and quantity of every magnetically sorted T cell population were checked by analytical flow cytometry. From each sorted fraction, genomic DNA was isolated and quantified by UV absorbance on a Nanodrop 2000c. From the germline V gene (reference sequence), CDR1 is WNHNN and CDR2 is SYGVQD. V loses 5 bases of germline sequence and J loses 6 bases, and the interval between the two ends is 11 bases. From its cysteine to its phenylalanine, the CDR3 spans 13 amino acids. Only CDR3 DNA is held: 39 bases, read in frame from base 1.

TCR CDR3 regions were amplified from genomic DNA by multiplex PCR using the deep immunoSEQ assay. Genomic DNA extracted from each cell subset was distributed evenly over all wells of several immunoSEQ 96-well plates, and each plate served as one replicate. For sorted subsets, each replicate PCR was loaded with roughly 190 ng genomic DNA, equivalent to about 33,000 T cell genomes. The purified libraries were quantified using a Qubit 3.0 fluorometer, sized with a Bioanalyzer 2100, and then quantified again using the KAPA Library Quantification kit. Every immunoSEQ 96-well plate was sequenced on a separate single-read 150-cycle Illumina NextSeq 550 flow cell. Per the original workflow: The immunoSEQ output contained only junctional sequences without quality scores, so filtering could not match that applied to full-length reads. To assign V/J genes and CDR3, sequences were annotated using PyIR, a Python wrapper for IgBLAST v1.9, with IMGT germline references. Reads with weak V/J assignments (E-value above 1e-6), missing CDR3, stop codons, out-of-frame junctions, or ambiguous translated residues were removed. V3J clonotypes were defined as sequences sharing the same inferred V gene, J gene, and CDR3 amino acid sequence. Percentage overlap between repertoires was computed as shared unique clonotypes divided by the size of the smaller repertoire. Repertoire richness was assessed with RTK rarefaction, the Chao1 estimator, and Recon v2.1 estimates of unobserved clonotypes. Generation probabilities for all TCRbeta clonotypes obtained by the gDNA method from four donors were computed using OLGA. Held by TCRdb, this immuneACCESS table contains in-frame sequences only and omits some clones. Under half of the omission traces to an unresolved V gene where checked; the cause of the rest is unknown. That table furnishes V, J and clone size, whereas the DNA furnished D and trimming. The sample has 950,000 to 1,200,000 clones on record, approximately 75% of them singletons. Jointly, the top ten make up roughly 0.83% of the sample.

On this clone itself: Its antigen remains unidentified. Base-call qualities are not available, and no considerably larger clone is one nucleotide away.

The TCR was taken from a man aged 18 to 29 in good health. Some clones in this sample may be carry-over from other donors' samples. The sequenced sample was memory CD4+ T cells from PBMCs. The cell subset or site label of this sample denotes: CD45RA-negative fraction. Rearrangement joined TRBV10-1 to TRBJ2-1, with no reliable assignment of the D segment. For the CDR3, the sequence is CASSNQRRNEQFF. The DNA sequence is as follows: TGCGCCAGCAGTAACCAACGTCGCAATGAGCAGTTCTTC.